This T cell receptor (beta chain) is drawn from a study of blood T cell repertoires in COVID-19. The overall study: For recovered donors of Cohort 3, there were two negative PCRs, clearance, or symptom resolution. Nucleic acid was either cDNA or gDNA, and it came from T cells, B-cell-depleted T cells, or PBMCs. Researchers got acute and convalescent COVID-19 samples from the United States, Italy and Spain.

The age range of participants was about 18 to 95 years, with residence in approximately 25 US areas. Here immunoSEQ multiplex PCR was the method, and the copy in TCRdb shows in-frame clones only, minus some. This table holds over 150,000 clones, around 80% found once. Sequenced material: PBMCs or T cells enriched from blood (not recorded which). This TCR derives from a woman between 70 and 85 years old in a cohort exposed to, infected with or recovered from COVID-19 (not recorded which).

The CDR3 loop reads CASSQGTAGNTIYF. The CDR3 DNA reads TGTGCCAGCAGCCAGGGGACAGCTGGAAACACCATATATTTT. The genes are TRBV14 and TRBJ1-3; 7 bases agree with TRBD1. Germline values: CDR1 SGHDN, CDR2 FVKESK. CDR3 length: 14 residues. The V gene end was trimmed by 3 bases and the J gene end by 2 bases; junction bases not matched to a gene: 1.